The 16 T cell receptor beta chains listed next were all sequenced from one sample in a study of cytomegalovirus exposure and HLA in healthy donors. PCR employed 60 Vbeta and 13 Jbeta primers. Here immunoSEQ multiplex PCR was the method, and the copy in TCRdb shows in-frame clones only, minus some. The sample has some 130,000 clones, approximately 80% seen once. Sample: PBMCs. The receptors were sampled from a man aged 40-50 years in good health and CMV-seronegative.

The sample holds a few counts of this clone. This sequence joins TRBV7-2 and TRBJ1-2; D is uncertain. Germline CDR1 SGHTA, CDR2 FQGNSA. V lost 7 bases to trimming and J lost 2 bases, with 14 bases between them. This CDR3 spans 14 amino acids. Here the CDR3 reads CASNDPGGNYGYTF. In nucleotides, the CDR3 is TGTGCCAGCAATGACCCCGGAGGAAACTATGGCTACACCTTC.

The V gene is TRBV7-2, the J gene TRBJ1-5; TRBD1 might be the D (6 bases). This CDR3 spans 15 amino acids. Per the germline V gene, CDR1 is SGHTA and CDR2 is FQGNSA. V lost 4 bases, J lost 6 bases, and 16 bases lay in between. As DNA, the CDR3 is TGTGCCAGCAGCTCAGACGGGGGGCTGTTTCAGCCCCAGCATTTT. It translates to CASSSDGGLFQPQHF.

This clone has more than one count but fewer than ten. This sequence joins TRBV18 and TRBJ1-3, with D perhaps TRBD1 (5 bases). V shed 1 base and J shed 0 bases, with 13 bases lying between them. Germline-derived CDR1 and CDR2 are KGHSH and LQKENI. This CDR3 has 17 amino acids. In DNA, the CDR3 is TGTGCCAGCTCACCACTACCGACGGGGGACTCTGGAAACACCATATATTTT. Translated, it gives CASSPLPTGDSGNTIYF.

The chain recombines TRBV4-3 with TRBJ1-4; D might be TRBD1 (5 bases). V was shortened by 2 bases and J by 0 bases, with 10 bases between the two germline ends. The CDR3 has 16 amino acids. Germline lookup yields CDR1 LGHNA and CDR2 YSLEER. The chain's CDR3 is CASSQMGGATNEKLFF. The CDR3 coding sequence is TGCGCCAGCAGCCAAATGGGGGGGGCAACTAATGAAAAACTGTTTTTT.

The J gene is TRBJ1-3, the V gene TRBV7-2, with D uncertain. Germline V lookup: CDR1 SGHTA, CDR2 FQGNSA. This CDR3 comprises 16 residues. Trimming left V 5 bases short and J 2 bases short, with 16 bases between. This CDR3 reads CASSPYWSSTGNTIYF. CDR3 nucleotides: TGTGCCAGCAGCCCCTATTGGTCCTCGACTGGAAACACCATATATTTT.

This clone was seen only a few times. V usage is TRBV7-2 and J usage is TRBJ2-5; 7 nucleotides agree with TRBD2. The CDR3 length is 15 residues. CDR1 is SGHTA and CDR2 is FQGNSA in the germline V gene. The V segment lost 4 bases and the J segment 1 base; nucleotides outside the gene matches: 6. Here the CDR3 reads CASSSRGVSQETQYF. In DNA, the CDR3 is TGTGCCAGCAGCTCCCGGGGGGTTAGCCAAGAGACCCAGTACTTC.

The genes are TRBV11-3 and TRBJ2-1; D gene uncertain. Germline CDR1 and CDR2: SGHNT and YENEEA. The CDR3 contains 12 residues. The ends were cut back, 5 bases at V and 7 bases at J, with 9 bases in the middle. The CDR3 DNA reads TGTGCCAGCAGCCCCAGGTTGAATGAGCAGTTCTTC. This translates into CASSPRLNEQFF.

The chain recombines TRBV4-1 with TRBJ2-5; 8 positions match TRBD1. CDR3 length: 14 amino acids. V shed 4 bases, J shed 4 bases, and the junction held 5 bases outside the gene matches. Germline V gene sequence: CDR1 MGHRA, CDR2 YSYEKL. Written as DNA, the CDR3 is TGCGCCAGCAGCCCCAGGGGGCAAAGAGAGACCCAGTACTTC. Translated: CASSPRGQRETQYF.

The rearrangement links TRBV7-2 to TRBJ2-3; 12 bases fit TRBD2. The CDR3 length is 15 residues. Trimming at V came to 4 bases and at J to 6 bases, leaving 5 bases not matched to a gene. Germline V gene data show CDR1 as SGHTA and CDR2 as FQGNSA. The CDR3 loop reads CASSWTSGTYDTQYF. DNA of the CDR3: TGTGCCAGCAGCTGGACTAGCGGGACTTATGATACGCAGTATTTT. The full variable domain, completed using reference TRBV7-2 and TRBJ2-3, is GAGVSQSPSNKVTEKGKDVELRCDPISGHTALYWYRQSLGQGLEFLIYFQGNSAPDKSGLPSDRFSAERTGGSVSTLTIQRTQQEDSAVYLCASSWTSGTYDTQYFGPGTRLTVL.

This clone has just one count. The chain links TRBV4-3 to TRBJ2-6; 7 nucleotides agree with TRBD1. Germline V gives CDR1 LGHNA, CDR2 YSLEER. Trimming at V came to 2 bases and at J to 0 bases, leaving 10 bases not matched to a gene. CDR3 length: 19 residues. In nucleotides, the CDR3 is TGCGCCAGCAGCCAATATACCGGACAGGTCCTCTCTGGGGCCAACGTCCTGACTTTC. Its translation: CASSQYTGQVLSGANVLTF.

The rearrangement uses TRBV4-3 and TRBJ2-7, with TRBD2 matching over 7 bases. V was clipped by 1 base and J by 2 bases; unmatched bases: 8. The CDR3 contains 16 residues. Germline loops: CDR1 LGHNA, CDR2 YSLEER. CDR3 sequence: CASSQGGSAGPYEQYF. The CDR3 DNA reads as TGCGCCAGCAGCCAAGGTGGCTCAGCGGGACCCTACGAGCAGTACTTC.

This clone was observed a handful of times. V and J are TRBV7-9 and TRBJ1-5, with a tentative D call TRBD1 (5 bases). In germline, CDR1 is SEHNR, CDR2 FQNEAQ (reference sequence). The V end was cut by 0 bases, the J end by 5 bases, with 14 bases between. The CDR3 runs 16 residues. CDR3 nucleotides: TGTGCCAGCAGCTTAGCATGGGGGACTTTTGATCAGCCCCAGCATTTT. Residues: CASSLAWGTFDQPQHF.

This clone has more than one count but fewer than ten. The J gene is TRBJ2-1, the V gene TRBV27; D ambiguous. Per the germline V gene, CDR1 is MNHEY and CDR2 is SMNVEV (reference sequence). This CDR3 comprises 15 residues. Deletions cut 2 bases from V and 0 bases from J, with 8 bases between. The DNA for the CDR3 is TGTGCCAGCAGTTTAATACCCAGCTCCTACAATGAGCAGTTCTTC. This translates into CASSLIPSSYNEQFF.

This clone appeared a few times. V is TRBV15 and J is TRBJ2-7; D perhaps matches TRBD1 (6 bases). Trimming took off 6 bases at V and 2 bases at J, with 14 bases between the two ends. The length of the CDR3 is 14 residues. The V gene's germline CDR1 is LNHNV and CDR2 YYDKDF (reference sequence). The CDR3 spells CATRGAGDPYEQYF. The CDR3 DNA is TGTGCCACCAGGGGGGCAGGGGACCCCTACGAGCAGTACTTC.

This clone has a handful of counts. The chain carries TRBV7-9 and TRBJ1-1, with 8 bases that match TRBD1. The V and J ends lost 5 bases and 3 bases, in that order; junction bases with no gene match: 8. This CDR3 spans 15 amino acids. Germline assignment: CDR1 SEHNR and CDR2 FQNEAQ (reference sequence). The CDR3 DNA is TGTGCCAGCAGCCCGACGGCAGGGGGCCACACTGAAGCTTTCTTT. Translation gives CASSPTAGGHTEAFF.

The chain employs TRBV28 and TRBJ2-7; TRBD2 matches at 7 bases. CDR1 is MDHEN, CDR2 SYDVKM, per germline. The CDR3 has 16 amino acids. Trimming took 5 bases from V and 6 from J; bases not matched to a gene: 16. The CDR3 here is CASSPGAAGEGGEQYF. Here the CDR3 DNA reads TGTGCCAGCAGTCCTGGTGCTGCGGGAGAGGGAGGCGAGCAGTACTTC. Full variable domain (outside the CDR3, taken from reference TRBV28 and TRBJ2-7): DVKVTQSSRYLVKRTGEKVFLECVQDMDHENMFWYRQDPGLGLRLIYFSYDVKMKEKGDIPEGYSVSREKKERFSLILESASTNQTSMYLCASSPGAAGEGGEQYFGPGTRLTVT.